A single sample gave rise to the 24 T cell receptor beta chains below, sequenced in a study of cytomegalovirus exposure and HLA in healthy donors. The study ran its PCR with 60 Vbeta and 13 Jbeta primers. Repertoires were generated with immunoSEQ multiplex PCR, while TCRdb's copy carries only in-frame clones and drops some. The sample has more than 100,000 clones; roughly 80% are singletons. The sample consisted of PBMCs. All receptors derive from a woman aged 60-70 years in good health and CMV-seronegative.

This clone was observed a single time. In nucleotides, the CDR3 is TGTGCCAGCAGCTTAGGAGAGTCTGGGGCCAACGTCCTGACTTTC. It yields the protein CASSLGESGANVLTF. The rearrangement links TRBV5-4 to TRBJ2-6; D is ambiguous. The germline V gene encodes CDR1 SGHNT and CDR2 YYREEE (reference sequence). V was shortened by 2 bases and J by 1 base, with 7 bases between the two germline ends. The CDR3 contains 15 residues.

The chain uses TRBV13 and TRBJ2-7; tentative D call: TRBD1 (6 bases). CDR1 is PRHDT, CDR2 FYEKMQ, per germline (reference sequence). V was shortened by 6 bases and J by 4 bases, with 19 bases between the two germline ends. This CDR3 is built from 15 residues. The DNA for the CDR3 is TGTGCCAGCAGAAGTATCAGGGGTGGGCTATACGAGCAGTACTTC. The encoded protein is CASRSIRGGLYEQYF.

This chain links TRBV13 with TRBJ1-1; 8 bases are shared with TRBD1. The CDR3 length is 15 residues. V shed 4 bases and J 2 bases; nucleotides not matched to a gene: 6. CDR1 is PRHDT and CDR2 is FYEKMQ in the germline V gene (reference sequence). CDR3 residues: CASSSRGQANTEAFF. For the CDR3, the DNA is TGTGCCAGCAGCTCCCGGGGACAGGCTAACACTGAAGCTTTCTTT.

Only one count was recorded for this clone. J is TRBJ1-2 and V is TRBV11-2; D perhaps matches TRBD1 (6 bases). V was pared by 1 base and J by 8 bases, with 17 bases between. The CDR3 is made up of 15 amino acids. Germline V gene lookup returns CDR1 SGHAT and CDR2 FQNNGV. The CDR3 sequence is CASSLVEAGVIGYTF. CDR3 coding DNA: TGTGCCAGCAGCTTAGTGGAGGCAGGGGTTATAGGCTACACCTTC.

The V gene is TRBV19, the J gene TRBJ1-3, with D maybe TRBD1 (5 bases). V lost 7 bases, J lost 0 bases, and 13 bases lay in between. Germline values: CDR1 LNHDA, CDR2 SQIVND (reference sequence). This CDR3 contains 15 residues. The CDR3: CASTSGHTSGNTIYF. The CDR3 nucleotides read TGTGCCAGTACCTCTGGACACACCTCTGGAAACACCATATATTTT.

The CDR3, as DNA: TGTGCCAGTAGTATCTCGGGAAACACCATATATTTT. Translating gives CASSISGNTIYF. The rearrangement joins TRBV19 to TRBJ1-3; D ambiguous. The CDR3 loop spans 12 amino acids. Germline loops: CDR1 LNHDA, CDR2 SQIVND (reference sequence). V gave up 3 bases and J gave up 4 bases, with 4 bases separating them. Variable domain in full (rest from reference TRBV19 and TRBJ1-3): DGGITQSPKYLFRKEGQNVTLSCEQNLNHDAMYWYRQDPGQGLRLIYYSQIVNDFQKGDIAEGYSVSREKKESFPLTVTSAQKNPTAFYLCASSISGNTIYFGEGSWLTVV.

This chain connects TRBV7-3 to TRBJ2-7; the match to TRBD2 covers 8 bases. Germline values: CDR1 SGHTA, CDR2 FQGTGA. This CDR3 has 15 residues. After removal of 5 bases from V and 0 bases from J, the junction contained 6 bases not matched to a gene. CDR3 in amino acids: CASSISGGSSYEQYF. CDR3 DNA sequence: TGTGCCAGCAGCATAAGCGGGGGAAGCTCCTACGAGCAGTACTTC.

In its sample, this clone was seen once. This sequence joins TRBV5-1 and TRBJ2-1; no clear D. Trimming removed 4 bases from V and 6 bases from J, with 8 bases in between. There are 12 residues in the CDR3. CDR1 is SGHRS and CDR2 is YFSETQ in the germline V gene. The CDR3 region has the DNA TGCGCCAGCAGCCCCACAAGCAATGAGCAGTTCTTC. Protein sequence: CASSPTSNEQFF.

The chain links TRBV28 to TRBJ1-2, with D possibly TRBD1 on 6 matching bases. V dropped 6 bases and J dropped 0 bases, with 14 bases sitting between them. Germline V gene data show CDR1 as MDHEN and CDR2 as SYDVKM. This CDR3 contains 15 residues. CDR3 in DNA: TGTGCCAGCAGAGACGACAGGATACCTAACTATGGCTACACCTTC. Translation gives CASRDDRIPNYGYTF.

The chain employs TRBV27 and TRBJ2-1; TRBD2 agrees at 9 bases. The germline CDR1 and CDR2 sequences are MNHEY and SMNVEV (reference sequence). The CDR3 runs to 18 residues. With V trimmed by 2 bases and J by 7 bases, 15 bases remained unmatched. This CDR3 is CASSLRPAWREGQNEQFF. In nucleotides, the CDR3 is TGTGCCAGCAGTTTACGCCCAGCATGGCGGGAGGGCCAGAATGAGCAGTTCTTC.

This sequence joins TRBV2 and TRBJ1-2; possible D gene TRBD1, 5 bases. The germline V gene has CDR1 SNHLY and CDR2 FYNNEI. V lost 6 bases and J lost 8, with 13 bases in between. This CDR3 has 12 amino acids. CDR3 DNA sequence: TGTGCCAGCAGCCAGGGTTTGTGGGGCTACACCTTC. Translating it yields CASSQGLWGYTF.

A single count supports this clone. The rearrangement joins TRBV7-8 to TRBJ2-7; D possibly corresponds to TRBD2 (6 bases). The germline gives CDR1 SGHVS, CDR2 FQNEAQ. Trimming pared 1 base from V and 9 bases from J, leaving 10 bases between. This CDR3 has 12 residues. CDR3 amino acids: CASSLDRRGQYF. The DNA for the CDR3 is TGTGCCAGCAGCTTAGATAGGAGGGGGCAGTACTTC.

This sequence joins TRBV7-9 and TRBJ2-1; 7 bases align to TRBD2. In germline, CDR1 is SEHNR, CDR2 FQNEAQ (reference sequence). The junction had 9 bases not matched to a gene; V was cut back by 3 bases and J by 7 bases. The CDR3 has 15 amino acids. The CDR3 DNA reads TGTGCCAGCAGCTTTGTAGCGGGCCGGGAGAATGAGCAGTTCTTC. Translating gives CASSFVAGRENEQFF.

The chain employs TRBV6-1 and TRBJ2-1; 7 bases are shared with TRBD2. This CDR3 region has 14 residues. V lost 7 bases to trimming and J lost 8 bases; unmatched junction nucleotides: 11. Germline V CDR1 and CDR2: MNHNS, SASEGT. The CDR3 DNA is TGTGCCAGCATCAGGAGCGGGAAAGGGGATGAGCAGTTCTTC. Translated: CASIRSGKGDEQFF.

The CDR3 spells CASSQGTGNYGYTF. In nucleotides, the CDR3 is TGCGCCAGCAGCCAAGGGACAGGGAACTATGGCTACACCTTC. The chain is built from TRBV4-1 and TRBJ1-2, with 8 bases fitting TRBD1. Looked up from germline, CDR1 is MGHRA and CDR2 is YSYEKL. This CDR3 is built from 14 residues. V shed 1 base, J shed 2 bases, and the junction held 0 bases outside the gene matches.

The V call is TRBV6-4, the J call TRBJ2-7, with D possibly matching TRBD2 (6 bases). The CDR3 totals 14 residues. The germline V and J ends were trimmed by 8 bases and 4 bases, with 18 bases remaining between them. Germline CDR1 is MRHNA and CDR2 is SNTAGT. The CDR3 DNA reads TGTGCCAGCTGGAGGGAGTTATACGCTTACGAGCAGTACTTC. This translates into CASWRELYAYEQYF.

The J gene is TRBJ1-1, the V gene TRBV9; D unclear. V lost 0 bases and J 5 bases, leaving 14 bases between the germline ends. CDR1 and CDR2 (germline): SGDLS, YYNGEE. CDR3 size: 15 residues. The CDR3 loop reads CASSVGGSGRTEAFF. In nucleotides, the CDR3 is TGTGCCAGCAGCGTAGGCGGCAGCGGGCGGACTGAAGCTTTCTTT.

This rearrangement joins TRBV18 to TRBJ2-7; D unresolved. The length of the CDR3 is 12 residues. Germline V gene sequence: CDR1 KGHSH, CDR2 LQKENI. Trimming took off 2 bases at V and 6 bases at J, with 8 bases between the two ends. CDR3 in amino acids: CASSPGSGEQYF. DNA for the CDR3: TGTGCCAGCTCACCAGGGTCAGGCGAGCAGTACTTC. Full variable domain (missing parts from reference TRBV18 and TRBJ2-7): NAGVMQNPRHLVRRRGQEARLRCSPMKGHSHVYWYRQLPEEGLKFMVYLQKENIIDESGMPKERFSAEFPKEGPSILRIQQVVRGDSAAYFCASSPGSGEQYFGPGTRLTVT.

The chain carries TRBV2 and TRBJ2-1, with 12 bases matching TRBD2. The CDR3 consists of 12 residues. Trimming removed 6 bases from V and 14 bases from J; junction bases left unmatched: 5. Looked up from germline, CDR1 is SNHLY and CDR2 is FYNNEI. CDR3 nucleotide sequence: TGTGCCAGCAGGGGGCTAGCGGGGGGGAAGTTCTTC. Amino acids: CASRGLAGGKFF. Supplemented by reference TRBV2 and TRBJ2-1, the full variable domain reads EPEVTQTPSHQVTQMGQEVILRCVPISNHLYFYWYRQILGQKVEFLVSFYNNEISEKSEIFDDQFSVERPDGSNFTLKIRSTKLEDSAMYFCASRGLAGGKFFGPGTRLTVL.

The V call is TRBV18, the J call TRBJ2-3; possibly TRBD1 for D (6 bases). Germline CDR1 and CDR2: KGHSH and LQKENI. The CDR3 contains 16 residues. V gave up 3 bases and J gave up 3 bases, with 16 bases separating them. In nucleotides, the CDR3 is TGTGCCAGCTCACCTAATGGCAGGGGAGCAACAGATACGCAGTATTTT. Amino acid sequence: CASSPNGRGATDTQYF.

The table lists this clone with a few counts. This CDR3 reads CASGATVAYEQYF. Here the CDR3 DNA reads TGTGCCAGCGGGGCAACAGTCGCCTACGAGCAGTACTTC. The V and J genes are TRBV6-6 and TRBJ2-7; D possibly corresponds to TRBD1 (5 bases). The V and J ends lost 8 bases and 2 bases respectively, with 13 bases between them. The CDR3 consists of 13 residues. Germline CDR1 reads MNHNY; CDR2 reads SVGAGI (reference sequence).

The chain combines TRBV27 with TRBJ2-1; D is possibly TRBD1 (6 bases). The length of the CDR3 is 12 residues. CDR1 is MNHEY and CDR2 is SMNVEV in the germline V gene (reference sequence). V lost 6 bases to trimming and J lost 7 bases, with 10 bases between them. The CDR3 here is CASRSTGNEQFF. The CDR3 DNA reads TGTGCCAGCAGATCGACAGGTAATGAGCAGTTCTTC.

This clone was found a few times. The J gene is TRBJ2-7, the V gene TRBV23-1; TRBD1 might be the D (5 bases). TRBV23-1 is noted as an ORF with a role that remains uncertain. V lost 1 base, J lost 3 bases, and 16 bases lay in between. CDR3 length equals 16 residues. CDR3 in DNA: TGCGCCAGCAGTCAATTTAGGGCGACAGAGAACTACGAGCAGTACTTC. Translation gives CASSQFRATENYEQYF.

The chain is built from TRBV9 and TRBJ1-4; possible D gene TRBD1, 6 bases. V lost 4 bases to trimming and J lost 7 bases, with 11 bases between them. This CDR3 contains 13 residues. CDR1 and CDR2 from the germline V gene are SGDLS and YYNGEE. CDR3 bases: TGTGCCAGCAGCCCGGACAGAGGTGAAAAACTGTTTTTT. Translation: CASSPDRGEKLFF.